This is a list of T cell receptor beta chains from one sample in a study of blood T cell repertoires in COVID-19. Sequenced by immunoSEQ multiplex PCR; TCRdb stores in-frame clones only, minus some. The profile shows over 150,000 clones, around 83% of them singletons. The specimen sequenced was peripheral blood. These receptors were taken from a man aged 40-50 years with acute or convalescent COVID-19. Each CDR3 is given with its conserved first and last residue. D genes are given only for firm matches. The size of a clone is reported for some rows only, either as once, few or many, or as a class for expanded clones.

>once|TRBV11-3|TRBD2|TRBJ2-5
CASSPGTSKYQETQYF
TGTGCCAGCAGCCCAGGGACTAGCAAGTACCAAGAGACCCAGTACTTC
>-|TRBV5-8|TRBD1|TRBJ2-7
CASSLRWPGTESYEQYF
TGTGCCAGCAGCTTGAGATGGCCCGGGACAGAATCCTACGAGCAGTACTTC
>-|TRBV7-8|TRBD1|TRBJ2-3
CASSLAAGGQYTQYF
TGTGCCAGCAGCTTAGCGGCAGGGGGCCAGTATACGCAGTATTTT
>-|TRBV5-6|TRBD2|TRBJ2-2
CASSFSPGGRPGELFF
TGTGCCAGCAGCTTCTCCCCGGGGGGGAGGCCCGGGGAGCTGTTTTTT
>-|TRBV5-4|TRBD1|TRBJ2-2
CASSSGTANTGELFF
TGTGCCAGCTCCTCCGGGACAGCGAACACCGGGGAGCTGTTTTTT
>-|TRBV5-1|-|TRBJ1-1
CASSAQGPDTEAFF
TGCGCCAGCAGCGCACAGGGCCCGGACACTGAAGCTTTCTTT
>-|TRBV3-1/TRBV3-2|-|TRBJ1-1
CASSQEYRNTEAFF
TGTGCCAGCAGCCAAGAATACAGGAACACTGAAGCTTTCTTT
>-|TRBV11-2|-|TRBJ1-3
CASSLRAGNTIYF
TGTGCCAGCAGCTTAAGAGCGGGAAACACCATATATTTT
>-|TRBV24-1|TRBD1|TRBJ1-5
CATSDTGTANQPQHF
TGTGCCACCAGTGATACCGGGACAGCCAATCAGCCCCAGCATTTT
>-|TRBV4-2|-|TRBJ1-2
CASSQRNRDYGYTF
TGTGCCAGCAGCCAACGGAACAGGGACTATGGCTACACCTTC
>-|TRBV27|-|TRBJ1-5
CASRLQEEREPQHF
TGTGCCAGCAGATTGCAAGAGGAGAGAGAGCCCCAGCATTTT
>-|TRBV6-1|TRBD1|TRBJ1-6
CASSSGTGYDSPLHF
TGTGCCAGCAGCTCCGGGACAGGGTATGATTCACCCCTCCACTTT
>-|TRBV7-2|TRBD1|TRBJ1-1
CASSLSGTGTEAFF
TGTGCCAGCAGTTTAAGCGGGACAGGGACGGAAGCTTTCTTT
>once|TRBV18|-|TRBJ1-6
CASSPEVASPLHF
TGTGCCAGCTCACCAGAAGTCGCGTCACCCCTCCACTTT
>-|TRBV6-6|TRBD1|TRBJ1-5
CASSLLPPGDRVMYSNQPQHF
TGTGCCAGCAGCTTACTCCCACCCGGGGACAGGGTGATGTATAGCAATCAGCCCCAGCATTTT
>-|TRBV6-5|-|TRBJ1-2
CASTRGGGDGYTF
TGTGCCAGCACCCGCGGGGGAGGGGATGGCTACACCTTC
>once|TRBV4-3|-|TRBJ1-5
CASSQEYSSRQPQHF
TGCGCCAGCAGCCAAGAGTACTCAAGCCGACAGCCCCAGCATTTT